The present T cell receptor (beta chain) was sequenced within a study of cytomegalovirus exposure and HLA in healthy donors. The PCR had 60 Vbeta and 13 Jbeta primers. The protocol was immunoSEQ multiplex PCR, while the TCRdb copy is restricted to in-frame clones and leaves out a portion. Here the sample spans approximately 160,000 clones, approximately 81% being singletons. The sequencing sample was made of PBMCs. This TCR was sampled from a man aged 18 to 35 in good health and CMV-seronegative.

The chain's CDR3 is CASSRRGEGPYNEQFF. The CDR3, as DNA: TGTGCCAGCAGTCGAAGGGGGGAGGGGCCCTACAATGAGCAGTTCTTC. This chain links TRBV28 with TRBJ2-1, with D maybe TRBD2 (7 bases). The CDR3 sequence is 16 residues long. V shed 5 bases and J shed 2 bases, with 16 bases lying between them. CDR1 is MDHEN and CDR2 is SYDVKM in the germline V gene.